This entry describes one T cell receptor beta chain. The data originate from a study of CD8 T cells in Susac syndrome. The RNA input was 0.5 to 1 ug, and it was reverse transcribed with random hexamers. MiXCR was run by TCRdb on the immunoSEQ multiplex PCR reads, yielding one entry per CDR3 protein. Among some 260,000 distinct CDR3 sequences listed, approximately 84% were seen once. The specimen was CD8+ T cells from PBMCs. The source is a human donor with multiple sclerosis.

The CDR3 here is CSAFLDEQFF. CDR3 bases: TGCAGCGCCTTTTTGGATGAGCAGTTCTTC. The chain couples TRBV29-1 to TRBJ2-1; no definite D call. Trimming cost V 7 bases and J 8 bases, with 9 bases left between them. This CDR3 has 10 amino acids. Germline CDR1 reads SQVTM; CDR2 reads ANQGSEA.